One sample yielded the 21 T cell receptor beta chains listed below, sequenced in a study of cytomegalovirus exposure and HLA in healthy donors. Some clones are missing from TCRdb's copy, which holds only in-frame ones; the method was immunoSEQ multiplex PCR. This sample carries 110,000 or so clones, roughly 88% of them seen once, and the ten largest clones take over 4%. The material sequenced was PBMCs. Receptor source: a man between 18 and 35 years old in good health and CMV-seronegative.

V and J are TRBV5-4 and TRBJ1-2; D perhaps matches TRBD1 (5 bases). Germline-derived CDR1 and CDR2 are SGHNT and YYREEE (reference sequence). The CDR3 is 13 residues long. V was trimmed by 4 bases and J by 7 bases, leaving 14 bases between them. The CDR3 here is CASSPPRVSGYTF. CDR3 DNA: TGTGCCAGCAGCCCCCCCAGGGTATCTGGCTACACCTTC. The full variable domain, with the rest looked up from reference TRBV5-4 and TRBJ1-2, is ETGVTQSPTHLIKTRGQQVTLRCSSQSGHNTVSWYQQALGQGPQFIFQYYREEENGRGNFPPRFSGLQFPNYSSELNVNALELDDSALYLCASSPPRVSGYTFGSGTRLTVV.

This chain uses TRBV19 with TRBJ2-3; D might be TRBD1 (6 bases). CDR3 length: 16 residues. Germline CDR1 and CDR2: LNHDA and SQIVND (reference sequence). Trimming pared 4 bases from V and 4 bases from J, leaving 18 bases between. This CDR3 is CASSSVVGQGPDTQYF. The CDR3 bases are TGTGCCAGTAGTAGTGTCGTGGGGCAGGGGCCAGATACGCAGTATTTT.

The CDR3 coding sequence is TGTGCCTGGAGTCGCCCAGGATCCATCATCACAGATACGCAGTATTTT. It is translated as CAWSRPGSIITDTQYF. The rearrangement uses TRBV30 and TRBJ2-3, with unresolved D. The CDR3 loop spans 16 amino acids. Germline V CDR1 and CDR2: GTSNPN, SVGIG (reference sequence). Trimming pared 2 bases from V and 2 bases from J, leaving 17 bases between.

The chain couples TRBV7-9 to TRBJ2-6; 8 bases map to TRBD1. The CDR3 extends over 16 amino acids. Losses at the gene ends were 6 bases for V and 1 base for J; bases not matched to a gene: 5. The germline gives CDR1 SEHNR, CDR2 FQNEAQ (reference sequence). The CDR3 loop is CASSGQGESGANVLTF. Written as DNA, the CDR3 is TGTGCCAGCAGTGGACAGGGAGAGTCTGGGGCCAACGTCCTGACTTTC.

The chain has TRBV7-9 and TRBJ1-1; D gene ambiguous. Germline V gene sequence: CDR1 SEHNR, CDR2 FQNEAQ (reference sequence). The germline V and J ends were trimmed by 1 base and 4 bases, with 7 bases remaining between them. The CDR3 spans 13 residues. CDR3 in DNA: TGTGCCAGCAGCTTAGGGTTCGGCACTGAAGCTTTCTTT. Encoded protein: CASSLGFGTEAFF.

The V call is TRBV7-9, the J call TRBJ1-1; the match to TRBD1 covers 8 bases. Germline-derived CDR1 and CDR2 are SEHNR and FQNEAQ (reference sequence). This CDR3 contains 14 residues. The V and J ends lost 5 bases and 4 bases, in that order; junction bases with no gene match: 6. The chain's CDR3 is CASSPTGVATEAFF. The CDR3 DNA follows: TGTGCCAGCAGCCCGACAGGGGTAGCCACTGAAGCTTTCTTT.

The chain links TRBV7-9 to TRBJ1-6, with D possibly being TRBD1 (5 bases). CDR1 is SEHNR, CDR2 FQNEAQ, per germline (reference sequence). There are 12 residues in the CDR3. V gave up 5 bases and J gave up 9 bases, with 8 bases separating them. This CDR3 reads CASSVTGSPLHF. In nucleotides, the CDR3 is TGTGCCAGCAGCGTAACAGGTTCACCCCTCCACTTT.

This clone showed up just once. The J gene is TRBJ2-7, the V gene TRBV7-9; 7 bases are a match to TRBD1. J gave up 3 bases and V 2 bases, and 10 bases lay outside the gene matches. The germline V gene encodes CDR1 SEHNR and CDR2 FQNEAQ (reference sequence). The CDR3 is 16 amino acids. The CDR3, as DNA: TGTGCCAGCAGCTTACCGGGACAGCAGCGCCTCTACGAGCAGTACTTC. Translated: CASSLPGQQRLYEQYF.

The gene calls are TRBV6-1 and TRBJ1-1; maybe TRBD1 (5 bases). The germline V gene encodes CDR1 MNHNS and CDR2 SASEGT. This CDR3 is built from 14 residues. V dropped 3 bases and J dropped 4 bases, with 12 bases sitting between them. The CDR3 loop reads CASSDRGTGTEAFF. CDR3 coding DNA: TGTGCCAGCAGTGATAGGGGCACAGGCACTGAAGCTTTCTTT.

The chain employs TRBV7-2 and TRBJ2-3; D remains unclear. V was pared by 5 bases and J by 0 bases, with 12 bases between. The CDR3 has 15 residues. Per the germline V gene, CDR1 is SGHTA and CDR2 is FQGNSA. The CDR3 region has the DNA TGTGCCAGCAGCCTAGACTTACCTAGCACAGATACGCAGTATTTT. It yields the protein CASSLDLPSTDTQYF.

The gene calls are TRBV2 and TRBJ2-1; 9 nucleotides line up with TRBD2. The trim removed 7 bases at V and 8 bases at J, leaving 12 bases unmatched. The CDR3 consists of 15 residues. Germline CDR1 and CDR2: SNHLY and FYNNEI. The CDR3 loop is CASTLGAGGLDEQFF. CDR3 DNA sequence: TGTGCCAGCACCCTGGGGGCGGGGGGGCTGGATGAGCAGTTCTTC. Variable domain in full (rest from reference TRBV2 and TRBJ2-1): EPEVTQTPSHQVTQMGQEVILRCVPISNHLYFYWYRQILGQKVEFLVSFYNNEISEKSEIFDDQFSVERPDGSNFTLKIRSTKLEDSAMYFCASTLGAGGLDEQFFGPGTRLTVL.

The rearrangement joins TRBV6-5 to TRBJ1-1; perhaps TRBD1 as D (6 bases). V was clipped by 7 bases and J by 8 bases, with 17 bases between them. The CDR3 loop spans 13 amino acids. Looked up from germline, CDR1 is MNHEY and CDR2 is SVGAGI. The CDR3 bases are TGTGCCAGCACTCCAAGGGGGACGGAAGAAGCTTTCTTT. Its protein is CASTPRGTEEAFF.

V gene TRBV5-6 combines with J gene TRBJ2-7; a possible D gene is TRBD1 (6 bases). Germline V gives CDR1 SGHDT, CDR2 YYEEEE. The CDR3 has 13 residues. V was pared by 4 bases and J by 6 bases, with 14 bases between. The CDR3 nucleotides read TGTGCCAGCAGCCCAGGATGGGGGCCCGAGCAGTACTTC. Amino acid sequence: CASSPGWGPEQYF.

The chain combines TRBV25-1 with TRBJ1-3; weak D call: TRBD1 (5 bases). Germline V CDR1 and CDR2: MGHDK, SYGVNS. V shed 5 bases and J shed 0 bases, with 11 bases lying between them. The CDR3 is 15 amino acids. CDR3 in amino acids: CASSLDILSGNTIYF. The CDR3 DNA reads as TGTGCCAGCAGTCTGGACATCCTCTCTGGAAACACCATATATTTT.

This chain joins TRBV5-1 and TRBJ1-2; D not certain. This CDR3 region has 13 residues. Trimming cost V 0 bases and J 5 bases, with 8 bases left between them. Per germline, CDR1 SGHRS and CDR2 YFSETQ. DNA of the CDR3: TGCGCCAGCAGCTTGGCGTCCGAGTATGGCTACACCTTC. Its protein product is CASSLASEYGYTF.

This rearrangement joins TRBV5-1 to TRBJ1-6; TRBD1 matches at 7 bases. Germline loops: CDR1 SGHRS, CDR2 YFSETQ. V trimming: 1 base; J trimming: 7 bases; junction bases outside the gene matches: 5. The CDR3 is 15 residues long. CDR3 nucleotides: TGCGCCAGCAGCTTGACGGGACAGAGAAATTCACCCCTCCACTTT. As protein: CASSLTGQRNSPLHF.

This clone was counted a single time. The chain links TRBV5-4 to TRBJ2-3, with 12 positions matching TRBD2. CDR1 and CDR2 (germline): SGHNT, YYREEE (reference sequence). V gave up 2 bases and J gave up 1 base; unmatched junction bases: 5. There are 17 residues in the CDR3. CDR3 nucleotide sequence: TGTGCCAGCAGCTTCCGTAGGACTAGCGGGGGCACAGATACGCAGTATTTT. Translated, it gives CASSFRRTSGGTDTQYF.

There are a few counts of this clone. The V gene is TRBV30, the J gene TRBJ2-7; possibly TRBD1 for D (6 bases). The V gene lost 5 bases and the J gene lost 0 bases, with 8 bases spanning the gap. Germline CDR1 and CDR2: GTSNPN and SVGIG (reference sequence). The CDR3 covers 12 residues. CDR3: CAWGGSSYEQYF. The DNA for the CDR3 is TGTGCCTGGGGGGGCAGCTCCTACGAGCAGTACTTC.

The chain uses TRBV2 and TRBJ2-1; TRBD1 matches at 8 bases. Germline CDR1 and CDR2: SNHLY and FYNNEI. The CDR3 totals 15 residues. V dropped 2 bases and J dropped 6; count of bases not matched to a gene: 6. CDR3 sequence reads: CASSEWVGQGNEQFF. The CDR3 bases are TGTGCCAGCAGTGAATGGGTCGGACAGGGCAATGAGCAGTTCTTC. Full variable domain (outside the CDR3, taken from reference TRBV2 and TRBJ2-1): EPEVTQTPSHQVTQMGQEVILRCVPISNHLYFYWYRQILGQKVEFLVSFYNNEISEKSEIFDDQFSVERPDGSNFTLKIRSTKLEDSAMYFCASSEWVGQGNEQFFGPGTRLTVL.

The CDR3 is CASSPRGQDEKLFF. The CDR3, as DNA: TGTGCCAGCTCACCACGGGGGCAAGATGAAAAACTGTTTTTT. The chain carries TRBV18 and TRBJ1-4; D may be TRBD1 (6 bases). Per germline, CDR1 KGHSH and CDR2 LQKENI. Deletions cut 1 base from V and 6 bases from J, with 9 bases between. The CDR3 totals 14 residues.

The sample holds a few counts of this clone. This chain uses TRBV15 with TRBJ2-7; no reliable D call. CDR1 and CDR2 from the germline V gene are LNHNV and YYDKDF (reference sequence). V lost 0 bases and J 6 bases, leaving 9 bases between the germline ends. The CDR3 totals 13 residues. CDR3: CATSRDAVLEQYF. The CDR3 DNA follows: TGTGCCACCAGCAGAGATGCGGTCCTCGAGCAGTACTTC.